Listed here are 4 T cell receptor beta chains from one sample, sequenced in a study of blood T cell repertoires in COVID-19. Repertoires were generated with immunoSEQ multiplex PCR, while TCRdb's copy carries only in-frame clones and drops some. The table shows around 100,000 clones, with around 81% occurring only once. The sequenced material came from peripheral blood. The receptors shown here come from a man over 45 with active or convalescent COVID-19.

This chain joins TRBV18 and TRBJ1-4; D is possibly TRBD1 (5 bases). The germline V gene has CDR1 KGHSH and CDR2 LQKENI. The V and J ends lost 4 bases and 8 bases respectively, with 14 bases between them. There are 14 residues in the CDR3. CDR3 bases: TGTGCCAGCTCACGGTCTAGGGGTGAAGAAAAACTGTTTTTT. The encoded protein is CASSRSRGEEKLFF.

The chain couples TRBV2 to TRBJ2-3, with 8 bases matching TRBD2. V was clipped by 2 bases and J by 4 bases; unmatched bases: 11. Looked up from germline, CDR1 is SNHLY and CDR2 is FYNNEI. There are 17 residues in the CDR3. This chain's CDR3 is CASSETGTGGPSDTQYF. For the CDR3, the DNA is TGTGCCAGCAGTGAAACCGGAACGGGAGGGCCATCAGATACGCAGTATTTT.

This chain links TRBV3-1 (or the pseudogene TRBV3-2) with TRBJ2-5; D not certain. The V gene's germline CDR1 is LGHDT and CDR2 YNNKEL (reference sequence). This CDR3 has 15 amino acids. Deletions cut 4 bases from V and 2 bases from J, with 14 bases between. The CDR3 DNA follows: TGTGCCAGCAGCCCCAGTGGCGGCTGGCAAGAGACCCAGTACTTC. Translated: CASSPSGGWQETQYF.

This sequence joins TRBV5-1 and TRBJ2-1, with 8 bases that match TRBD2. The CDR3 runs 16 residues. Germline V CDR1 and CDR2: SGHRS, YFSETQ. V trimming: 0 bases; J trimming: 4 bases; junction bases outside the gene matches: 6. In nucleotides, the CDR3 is TGCGCCAGCAGCTTGGGTTCCGGGACTAGGTACAATGAGCAGTTCTTC. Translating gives CASSLGSGTRYNEQFF.